This T cell receptor (beta chain) is drawn from a study of blood T cell repertoires in COVID-19. Study in general: COVID-19 samples from acute and convalescent phases originated in the United States, Italy and Spain. PBMCs, B-cell-depleted T cells, or T cells provided the cDNA or gDNA that made up the material.

Germline CDR1 reads MGHRA; CDR2 reads YSYEKL. The CDR3 spans 15 residues. J gave up 7 bases and V 4 bases, and 8 bases lay outside the gene matches. In the authors' methods: Researchers report that nucleated cell counts were estimated from reference gene primer amplification. Method: immunoSEQ multiplex PCR; TCRdb's copy keeps in-frame clones and lacks some. V, J and clone size are taken as reported in that table, and D and trimming were inferred from the DNA itself. Among 24,000 or so clones listed, roughly 80% were seen once. The chain is built from TRBV4-1 and TRBJ2-1; TRBD1 agrees at 9 bases. The receptor's source is a woman of 80 years or more with acute or convalescent COVID-19. What was sequenced was peripheral blood. Here the CDR3 reads CASSPWTGVRNEQFF. The CDR3 DNA is TGCGCCAGCAGCCCCTGGACAGGGGTGAGGAATGAGCAGTTCTTC.